This is a list of T cell receptor beta chains from one sample in a study of cytomegalovirus exposure and HLA in healthy donors. Data came from immunoSEQ multiplex PCR; TCRdb stores just in-frame clones and leaves some out. This repertoire shows over 150,000 clones, nearly 80% found once; its top ten account for about 13%. The sequenced sample was PBMCs. The receptors stem from a young man in good health and CMV-seropositive. The CDR3 runs from the conserved cysteine through the conserved F or W. A D gene is named only where the DNA matches it firmly. Not all rows give a size; the values are once, few, many and, for expanded clones, a class.

v_call: TRBV2
d_call: NA
clone_size: NA
j_call: TRBJ2-5
cdr3_aa: CASSEGGTIRQGLPQETQYF
cdr3_nt: TGTGCCAGCAGTGAAGGGGGAACAATAAGGCAGGGGCTTCCCCAAGAGACCCAGTACTTC

v_call: TRBV5-6
d_call: TRBD1
clone_size: NA
j_call: TRBJ1-1
cdr3_aa: CASSPLGQGNTEAFF
cdr3_nt: TGTGCCAGCAGCCCATTGGGACAGGGGAATACTGAAGCTTTCTTT

v_call: TRBV28
d_call: NA
clone_size: NA
j_call: TRBJ1-1
cdr3_aa: CASSFMGEGTEAFF
cdr3_nt: TGTGCCAGCAGTTTCATGGGGGAGGGCACTGAAGCTTTCTTT

v_call: TRBV11-2
d_call: NA
clone_size: NA
j_call: TRBJ2-2
cdr3_aa: CASSQDRNTGELFF
cdr3_nt: TGTGCCAGCAGCCAGGACAGGAACACCGGGGAGCTGTTTTTT

v_call: TRBV6-5
d_call: TRBD1
clone_size: NA
j_call: TRBJ1-2
cdr3_aa: CASSYSGRGVYGYTF
cdr3_nt: TGTGCCAGCAGTTACTCAGGCAGGGGGGTCTATGGCTACACCTTC

v_call: TRBV19
d_call: TRBD2
clone_size: NA
j_call: TRBJ2-1
cdr3_aa: CASSISLAGEREQFF
cdr3_nt: TGTGCCAGTAGTATCTCTCTAGCGGGAGAACGGGAGCAGTTCTTC

v_call: TRBV5-1
d_call: TRBD1
clone_size: few
j_call: TRBJ1-1
cdr3_aa: CASSLGAGGLNTEAFF
cdr3_nt: TGCGCCAGCAGCTTGGGGGCAGGGGGCCTGAACACTGAAGCTTTCTTT

v_call: TRBV28
d_call: NA
clone_size: NA
j_call: TRBJ2-1
cdr3_aa: CASSPRTVYNEQFF
cdr3_nt: TGTGCCAGCAGTCCCAGGACAGTTTACAATGAGCAGTTCTTC

v_call: TRBV6-5
d_call: NA
clone_size: once
j_call: TRBJ1-1
cdr3_aa: CASSYSGRVNTEAFF
cdr3_nt: TGTGCCAGCAGTTACTCAGGCAGGGTCAACACTGAAGCTTTCTTT

v_call: TRBV5-5
d_call: TRBD1
clone_size: NA
j_call: TRBJ2-5
cdr3_aa: CASSPTDRESETQYF
cdr3_nt: TGTGCCAGCAGCCCAACCGACAGGGAGAGTGAGACCCAGTACTTC

v_call: TRBV6-5
d_call: NA
clone_size: few
j_call: TRBJ2-1
cdr3_aa: CASSQHKRPEQFF
cdr3_nt: TGTGCCAGCAGTCAACACAAGCGGCCCGAGCAGTTCTTC

v_call: TRBV5-1
d_call: TRBD2
clone_size: NA
j_call: TRBJ2-5
cdr3_aa: CASSLATSGSYRETQYF
cdr3_nt: TGCGCCAGCAGCTTGGCCACTAGCGGGAGTTATCGGGAGACCCAGTACTTC

v_call: TRBV12-5
d_call: TRBD1
clone_size: NA
j_call: TRBJ2-1
cdr3_aa: CASGTHTTGGRVNEQFF
cdr3_nt: TGTGCTAGTGGTACCCATACTACAGGGGGGAGAGTCAATGAGCAGTTCTTC

v_call: TRBV6-1
d_call: NA
clone_size: NA
j_call: TRBJ2-1
cdr3_aa: CASFEPPYNEQFF
cdr3_nt: TGTGCCAGCTTCGAGCCTCCCTACAATGAGCAGTTCTTC

v_call: TRBV5-4
d_call: NA
clone_size: NA
j_call: TRBJ2-1
cdr3_aa: CASSFFSPAGRDNEQFF
cdr3_nt: TGTGCCAGCAGCTTTTTTTCTCCGGCGGGACGGGACAATGAGCAGTTCTTC

v_call: TRBV5-1
d_call: NA
clone_size: few
j_call: TRBJ2-3
cdr3_aa: CASSNDGLLGTDTQYF
cdr3_nt: TGCGCCAGCAGCAACGACGGACTTTTAGGCACAGATACGCAGTATTTT

v_call: TRBV27
d_call: TRBD1
clone_size: NA
j_call: TRBJ2-7
cdr3_aa: CASSSQWGTGSYEQYF
cdr3_nt: TGTGCCAGCAGTTCTCAATGGGGGACAGGGTCCTACGAGCAGTACTTC

v_call: TRBV5-4
d_call: NA
clone_size: NA
j_call: TRBJ2-1
cdr3_aa: CASSPGRGWDSAYNEQFF
cdr3_nt: TGTGCCAGCAGCCCAGGTCGAGGGTGGGACTCCGCTTACAATGAGCAGTTCTTC

v_call: TRBV2
d_call: NA
clone_size: NA
j_call: TRBJ1-5
cdr3_aa: CASSETGPNQPQHF
cdr3_nt: TGTGCCAGCAGTGAAACAGGGCCGAATCAGCCCCAGCATTTT

v_call: TRBV28
d_call: TRBD2
clone_size: NA
j_call: TRBJ2-5
cdr3_aa: CASSFTGTSGTNQETQYF
cdr3_nt: TGTGCCAGCAGTTTCACCGGGACTAGCGGGACTAACCAAGAGACCCAGTACTTC

v_call: TRBV6-1
d_call: NA
clone_size: NA
j_call: TRBJ2-1
cdr3_aa: CASSGVRATSYNEQFF
cdr3_nt: TGTGCCAGCAGTGGGGTGCGAGCGACCTCCTACAATGAGCAGTTCTTC

v_call: TRBV5-8
d_call: NA
clone_size: NA
j_call: TRBJ2-7
cdr3_aa: CASSLGWRDPSAQAYEQYF
cdr3_nt: TGTGCCAGCAGCTTGGGTTGGCGGGACCCCAGCGCCCAAGCCTACGAGCAGTACTTC

v_call: TRBV28
d_call: NA
clone_size: NA
j_call: TRBJ2-5
cdr3_aa: CASSPRETQYF
cdr3_nt: TGTGCCAGCAGTCCCAGGGAGACCCAGTACTTC

v_call: TRBV9
d_call: TRBD1
clone_size: NA
j_call: TRBJ1-3
cdr3_aa: CASSAFAGQTSSVGNTIYF
cdr3_nt: TGTGCCAGCAGCGCCTTTGCGGGACAGACATCAAGTGTGGGAAACACCATATATTTT

v_call: TRBV18
d_call: NA
clone_size: NA
j_call: TRBJ1-1
cdr3_aa: CASSPTSGGTEAFF
cdr3_nt: TGTGCCAGCTCACCGACCTCAGGTGGCACTGAAGCTTTCTTT

v_call: TRBV5-1
d_call: NA
clone_size: NA
j_call: TRBJ2-3
cdr3_aa: CASSLDTSADTQYF
cdr3_nt: TGCGCCAGCAGCTTGGATACTAGTGCAGATACGCAGTATTTT

v_call: TRBV7-3
d_call: TRBD2
clone_size: NA
j_call: TRBJ2-5
cdr3_aa: CASSHGLAGVPETQYF
cdr3_nt: TGTGCCAGCAGCCACGGACTAGCGGGAGTCCCGGAGACCCAGTACTTC

v_call: TRBV6-1
d_call: TRBD1
clone_size: NA
j_call: TRBJ2-7
cdr3_aa: CASRDSSYEQYF
cdr3_nt: TGTGCCAGCCGGGACAGCTCCTACGAGCAGTACTTC

v_call: TRBV12-5
d_call: TRBD1
clone_size: NA
j_call: TRBJ2-1
cdr3_aa: CASSPTDRRDNEQFF
cdr3_nt: TGTGCTAGTTCCCCGACGGACAGGCGGGACAATGAGCAGTTCTTC

v_call: TRBV5-4
d_call: TRBD2
clone_size: few
j_call: TRBJ2-7
cdr3_aa: CASSFRGSDEQYF
cdr3_nt: TGTGCCAGCAGCTTTCGCGGGAGCGACGAGCAGTACTTC

v_call: TRBV4-2
d_call: NA
clone_size: NA
j_call: TRBJ1-2
cdr3_aa: CASSPRGANYGYTF
cdr3_nt: TGTGCCAGCAGCCCCAGGGGAGCCAACTATGGCTACACCTTC

v_call: TRBV9
d_call: NA
clone_size: NA
j_call: TRBJ2-2
cdr3_aa: CASSVGTAPGELFF
cdr3_nt: TGTGCCAGCAGCGTAGGTACCGCGCCCGGGGAGCTGTTTTTT

v_call: TRBV5-1
d_call: NA
clone_size: NA
j_call: TRBJ2-7
cdr3_aa: CASSFQGDYEQYF
cdr3_nt: TGCGCCAGCAGCTTCCAAGGGGACTACGAGCAGTACTTC

v_call: TRBV4-2
d_call: NA
clone_size: NA
j_call: TRBJ2-7
cdr3_aa: CASSQGGGFPYEQYF
cdr3_nt: TGTGCCAGCAGCCAAGGCGGAGGTTTCCCCTACGAGCAGTACTTC

v_call: TRBV28
d_call: NA
clone_size: NA
j_call: TRBJ2-7
cdr3_aa: CASSLSWREDEQYF
cdr3_nt: TGTGCCAGCAGTTTATCCTGGAGGGAGGACGAGCAGTACTTC

v_call: TRBV10-2
d_call: NA
clone_size: NA
j_call: TRBJ1-1
cdr3_aa: CASGFGGSEAFF
cdr3_nt: TGCGCCAGCGGTTTTGGAGGTTCTGAAGCTTTCTTT

v_call: TRBV19
d_call: TRBD2
clone_size: NA
j_call: TRBJ2-1
cdr3_aa: CASSIGVAGGYNEQFF
cdr3_nt: TGTGCCAGTAGTATAGGCGTAGCGGGCGGGTACAATGAGCAGTTCTTC